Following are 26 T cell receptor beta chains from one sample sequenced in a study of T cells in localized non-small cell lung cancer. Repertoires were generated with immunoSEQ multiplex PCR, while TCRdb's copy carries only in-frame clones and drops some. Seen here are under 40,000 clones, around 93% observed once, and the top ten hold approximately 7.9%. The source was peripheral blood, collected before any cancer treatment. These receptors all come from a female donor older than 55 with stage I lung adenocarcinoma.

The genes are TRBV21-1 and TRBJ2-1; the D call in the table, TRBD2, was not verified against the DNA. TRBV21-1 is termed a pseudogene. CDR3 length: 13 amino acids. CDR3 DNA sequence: TGTGCCAGCAGCAACGGGACTAAGGATGAGCAGTTCTTC. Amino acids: CASSNGTKDEQFF.

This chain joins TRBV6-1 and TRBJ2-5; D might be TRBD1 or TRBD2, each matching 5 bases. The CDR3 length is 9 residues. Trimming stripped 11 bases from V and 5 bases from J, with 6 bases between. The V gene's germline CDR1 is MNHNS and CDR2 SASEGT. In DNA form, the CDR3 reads TGTGCCGAGGGGGAGACCCAGTACTTC. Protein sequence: CAEGETQYF.

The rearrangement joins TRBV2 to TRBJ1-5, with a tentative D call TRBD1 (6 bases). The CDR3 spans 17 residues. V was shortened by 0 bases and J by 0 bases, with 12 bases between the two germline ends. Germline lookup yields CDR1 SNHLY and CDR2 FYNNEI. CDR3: CASSEAPQGFSNQPQHF. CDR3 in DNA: TGTGCCAGCAGTGAAGCACCTCAGGGGTTTAGCAATCAGCCCCAGCATTTT.

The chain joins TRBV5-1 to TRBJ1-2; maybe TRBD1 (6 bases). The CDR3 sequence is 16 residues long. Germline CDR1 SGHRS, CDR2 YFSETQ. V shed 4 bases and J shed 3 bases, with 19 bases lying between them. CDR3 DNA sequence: TGCGCCAGCAGCGAAGTCCCGGGACACTCGGACTATGGCTACACCTTC. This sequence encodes CASSEVPGHSDYGYTF. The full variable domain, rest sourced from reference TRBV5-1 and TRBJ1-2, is KAGVTQTPRYLIKTRGQQVTLSCSPISGHRSVSWYQQTPGQGLQFLFEYFSETQRNKGNFPGRFSGRQFSNSRSEMNVSTLELGDSALYLCASSEVPGHSDYGYTFGSGTRLTVV.

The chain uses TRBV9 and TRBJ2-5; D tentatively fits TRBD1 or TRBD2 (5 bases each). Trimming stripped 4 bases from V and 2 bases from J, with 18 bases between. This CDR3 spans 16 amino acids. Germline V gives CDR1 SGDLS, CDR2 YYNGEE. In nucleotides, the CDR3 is TGTGCCAGCAGCCCCGGGGTAGCTTGGGGGCAAGAGACCCAGTACTTC. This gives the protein CASSPGVAWGQETQYF. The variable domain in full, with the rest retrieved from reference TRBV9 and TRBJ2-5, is DSGVTQTPKHLITATGQRVTLRCSPRSGDLSVYWYQQSLDQGLQFLIQYYNGEERAKGNILERFSAQQFPDLHSELNLSSLELGDSALYFCASSPGVAWGQETQYFGPGTRLLVL.

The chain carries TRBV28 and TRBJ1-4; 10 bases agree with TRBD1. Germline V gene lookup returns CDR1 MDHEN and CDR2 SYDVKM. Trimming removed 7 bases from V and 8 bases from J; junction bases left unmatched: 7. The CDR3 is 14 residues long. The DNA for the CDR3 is TGTGCCAGCATTCGGGGGACAGGGGAAGAAAAACTGTTTTTT. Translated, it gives CASIRGTGEEKLFF.

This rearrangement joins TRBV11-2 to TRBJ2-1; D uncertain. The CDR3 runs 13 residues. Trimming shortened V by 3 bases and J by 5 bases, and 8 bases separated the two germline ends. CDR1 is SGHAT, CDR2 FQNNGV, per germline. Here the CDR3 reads CASSLSSNNEQFF. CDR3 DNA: TGTGCCAGCAGCTTGAGCAGCAACAATGAGCAGTTCTTC. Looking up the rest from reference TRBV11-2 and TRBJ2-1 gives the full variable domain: EAGVAQSPRYKIIEKRQSVAFWCNPISGHATLYWYQQILGQGPKLLIQFQNNGVVDDSQLPKDRFSAERLKGVDSTLKIQPAKLEDSAVYLCASSLSSNNEQFFGPGTRLTVL.

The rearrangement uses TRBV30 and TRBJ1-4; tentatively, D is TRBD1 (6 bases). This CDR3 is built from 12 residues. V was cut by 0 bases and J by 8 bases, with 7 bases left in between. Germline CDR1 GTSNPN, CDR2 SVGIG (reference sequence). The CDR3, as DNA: TGTGCCTGGAGTGTGCAGGGGGAAAAACTGTTTTTT. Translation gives CAWSVQGEKLFF.

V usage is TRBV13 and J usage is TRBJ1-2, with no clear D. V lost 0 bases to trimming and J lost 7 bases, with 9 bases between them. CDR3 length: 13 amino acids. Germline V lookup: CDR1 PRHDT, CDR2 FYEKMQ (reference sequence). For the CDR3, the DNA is TGTGCCAGCAGCTTAGGGGGGATCGGTGGCTACACCTTC. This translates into CASSLGGIGGYTF.

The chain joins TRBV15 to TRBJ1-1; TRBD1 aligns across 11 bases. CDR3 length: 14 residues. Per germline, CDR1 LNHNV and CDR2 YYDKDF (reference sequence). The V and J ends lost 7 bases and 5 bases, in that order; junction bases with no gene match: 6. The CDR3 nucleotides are TGTGCCACCAACGGGGACAGGGGGTTTACTGAAGCTTTCTTT. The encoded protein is CATNGDRGFTEAFF.

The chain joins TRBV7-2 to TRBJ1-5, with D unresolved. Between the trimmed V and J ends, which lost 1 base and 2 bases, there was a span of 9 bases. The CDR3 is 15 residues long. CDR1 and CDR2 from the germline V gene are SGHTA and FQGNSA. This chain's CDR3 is CASSLGRPGNQPQHF. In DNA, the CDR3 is TGTGCCAGCAGCTTAGGGAGACCTGGCAATCAGCCCCAGCATTTT.

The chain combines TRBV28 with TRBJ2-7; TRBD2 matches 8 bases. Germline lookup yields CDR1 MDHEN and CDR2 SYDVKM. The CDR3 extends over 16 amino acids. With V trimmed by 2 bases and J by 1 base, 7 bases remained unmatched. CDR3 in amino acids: CASSLGRTSFSYEQYV. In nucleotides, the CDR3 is TGTGCCAGCAGTTTAGGAAGGACTAGCTTTTCCTACGAGCAGTACGTC.

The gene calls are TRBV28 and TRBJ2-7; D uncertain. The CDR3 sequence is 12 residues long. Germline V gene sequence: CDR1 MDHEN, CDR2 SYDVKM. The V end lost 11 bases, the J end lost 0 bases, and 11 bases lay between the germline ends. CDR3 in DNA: TGTGCCTGCACAGAGAGCTCCTACGAGCAGTACTTC. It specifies CACTESSYEQYF.

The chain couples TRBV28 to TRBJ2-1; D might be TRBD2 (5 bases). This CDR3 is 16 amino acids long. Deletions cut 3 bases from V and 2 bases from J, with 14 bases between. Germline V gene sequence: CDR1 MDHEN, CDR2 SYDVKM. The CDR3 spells CASSFLSGSAYNEQFF. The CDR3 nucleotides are TGTGCCAGCAGTTTCCTCTCGGGGAGTGCCTACAATGAGCAGTTCTTC.

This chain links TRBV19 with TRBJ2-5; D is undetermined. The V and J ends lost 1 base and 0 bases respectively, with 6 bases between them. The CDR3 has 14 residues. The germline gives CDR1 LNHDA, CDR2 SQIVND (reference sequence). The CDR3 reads CASSIAANQETQYF. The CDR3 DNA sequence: TGTGCCAGTAGTATAGCAGCCAACCAAGAGACCCAGTACTTC. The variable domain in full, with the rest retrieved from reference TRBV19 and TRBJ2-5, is DGGITQSPKYLFRKEGQNVTLSCEQNLNHDAMYWYRQDPGQGLRLIYYSQIVNDFQKGDIAEGYSVSREKKESFPLTVTSAQKNPTAFYLCASSIAANQETQYFGPGTRLLVL.

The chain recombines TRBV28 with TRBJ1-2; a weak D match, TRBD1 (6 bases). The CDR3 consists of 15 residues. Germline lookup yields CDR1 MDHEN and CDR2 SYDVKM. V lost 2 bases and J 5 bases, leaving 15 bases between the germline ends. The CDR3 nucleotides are TGTGCCAGCAGTTTAACAGGGACGAATGGATATGGCTACACCTTC. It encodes CASSLTGTNGYGYTF.

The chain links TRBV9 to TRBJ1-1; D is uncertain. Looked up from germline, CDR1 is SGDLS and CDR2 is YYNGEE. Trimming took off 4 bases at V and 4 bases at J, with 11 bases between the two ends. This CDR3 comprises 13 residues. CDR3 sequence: CASSWASGTEAFF. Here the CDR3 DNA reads TGTGCCAGCAGCTGGGCGTCGGGCACTGAAGCTTTCTTT.

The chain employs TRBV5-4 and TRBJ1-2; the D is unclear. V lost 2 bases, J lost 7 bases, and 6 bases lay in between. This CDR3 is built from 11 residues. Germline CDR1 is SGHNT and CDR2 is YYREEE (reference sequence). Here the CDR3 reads CASSFSSGYTF. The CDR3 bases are TGTGCCAGCAGCTTCTCGAGTGGCTACACCTTC. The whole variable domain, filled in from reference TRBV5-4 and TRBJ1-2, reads ETGVTQSPTHLIKTRGQQVTLRCSSQSGHNTVSWYQQALGQGPQFIFQYYREEENGRGNFPPRFSGLQFPNYSSELNVNALELDDSALYLCASSFSSGYTFGSGTRLTVV.

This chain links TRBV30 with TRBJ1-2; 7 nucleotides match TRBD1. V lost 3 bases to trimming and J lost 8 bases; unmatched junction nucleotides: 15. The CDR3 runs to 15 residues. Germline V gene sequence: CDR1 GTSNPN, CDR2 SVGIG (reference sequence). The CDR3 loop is CAWSPRGGLVRGYTF. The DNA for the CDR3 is TGTGCCTGGAGCCCCAGGGGGGGATTGGTCCGGGGCTACACCTTC.

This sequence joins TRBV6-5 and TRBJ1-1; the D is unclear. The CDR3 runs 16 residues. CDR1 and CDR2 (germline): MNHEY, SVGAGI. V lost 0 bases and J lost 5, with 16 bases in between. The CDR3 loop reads CASSYSTWEILTEAFF. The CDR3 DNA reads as TGTGCCAGCAGTTACTCGACGTGGGAGATTTTAACTGAAGCTTTCTTT.

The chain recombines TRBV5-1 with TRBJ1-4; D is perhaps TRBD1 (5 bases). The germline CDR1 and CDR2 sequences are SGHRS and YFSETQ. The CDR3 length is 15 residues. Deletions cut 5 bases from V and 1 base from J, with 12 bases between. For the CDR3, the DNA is TGCGCCAGCAGTAATTCAGGGTTAACTAATGAAAAACTGTTTTTT. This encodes CASSNSGLTNEKLFF.

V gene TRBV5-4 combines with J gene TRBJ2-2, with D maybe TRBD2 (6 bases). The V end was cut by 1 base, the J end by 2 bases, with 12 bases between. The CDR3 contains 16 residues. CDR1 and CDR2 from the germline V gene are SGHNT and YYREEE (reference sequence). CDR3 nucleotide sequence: TGTGCCAGCAGCTTGATGCGGGGTTCAAACACCGGGGAGCTGTTTTTT. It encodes CASSLMRGSNTGELFF.

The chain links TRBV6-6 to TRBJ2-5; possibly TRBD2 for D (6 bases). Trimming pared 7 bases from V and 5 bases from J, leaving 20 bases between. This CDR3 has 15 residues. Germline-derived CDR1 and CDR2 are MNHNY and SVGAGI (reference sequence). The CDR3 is CASTRGNRMGETQYF. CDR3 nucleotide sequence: TGTGCCAGCACCCGGGGGAACCGAATGGGGGAGACCCAGTACTTC.

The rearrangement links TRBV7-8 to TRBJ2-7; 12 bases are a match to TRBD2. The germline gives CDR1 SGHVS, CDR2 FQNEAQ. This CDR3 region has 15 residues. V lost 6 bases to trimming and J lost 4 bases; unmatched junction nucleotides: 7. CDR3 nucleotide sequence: TGTGCCAGCAGTTTTGGACTAGCGGGACCTTACGAGCAGTACGTC. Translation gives CASSFGLAGPYEQYV.

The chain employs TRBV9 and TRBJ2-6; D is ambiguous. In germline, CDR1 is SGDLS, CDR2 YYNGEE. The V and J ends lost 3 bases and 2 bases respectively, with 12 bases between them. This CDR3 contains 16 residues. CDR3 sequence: CASSGPAAPGANVLTF. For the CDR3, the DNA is TGTGCCAGCAGCGGACCGGCGGCCCCTGGGGCCAACGTCCTGACTTTC.

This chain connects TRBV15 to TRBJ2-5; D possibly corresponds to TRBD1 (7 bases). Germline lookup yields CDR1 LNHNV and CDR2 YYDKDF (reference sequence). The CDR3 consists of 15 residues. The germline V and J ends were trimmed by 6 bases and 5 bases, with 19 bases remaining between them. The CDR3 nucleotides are TGTGCCACCAGGGAGGGGGCAGGGGTCGAGGAGACCCAGTACTTC. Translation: CATREGAGVEETQYF.